The present T cell receptor (beta chain) was sequenced within a study of Ad26.COV2.S vaccination and SARS-CoV-2 variants. The repertoire was sequenced with immunoSEQ multiplex PCR; TCRdb's copy has only in-frame clones and lacks some. Of 85,000 to 95,000 clones listed, 82% are singletons. The CDR3 extends over 13 amino acids. Per germline, CDR1 SGHNT and CDR2 YYREEE (reference sequence). Trimming pared 0 bases from V and 1 base from J, leaving 5 bases between. Sample: peripheral blood, taken after recovery from COVID-19. The TCR originated in a human donor who had recovered from COVID-19. V and J are TRBV5-4 and TRBJ2-7; D is ambiguous. The CDR3 nucleotides read TGTGCCAGCAGCTTGGGCATATCCTACGAGCAGTACTTC. Translated: CASSLGISYEQYF.